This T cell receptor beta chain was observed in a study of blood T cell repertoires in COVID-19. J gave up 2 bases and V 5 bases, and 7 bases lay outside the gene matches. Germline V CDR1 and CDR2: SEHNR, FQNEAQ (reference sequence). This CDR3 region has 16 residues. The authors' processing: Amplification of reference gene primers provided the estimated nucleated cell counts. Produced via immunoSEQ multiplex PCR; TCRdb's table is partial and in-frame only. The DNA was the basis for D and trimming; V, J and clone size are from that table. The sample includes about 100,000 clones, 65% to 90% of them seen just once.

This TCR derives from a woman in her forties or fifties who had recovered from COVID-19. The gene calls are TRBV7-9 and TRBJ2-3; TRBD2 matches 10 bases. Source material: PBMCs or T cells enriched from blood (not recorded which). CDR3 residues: CASSPRTSGYTDTQYF. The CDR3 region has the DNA TGTGCCAGCAGCCCACGGACTAGCGGTTACACAGATACGCAGTATTTT.